The 15 T cell receptor beta chains presented below share a single source sample, sequenced in a study of identical twins. TCRdb recomputed calls from the 5' RACE reads with MiXCR, one row per CDR3 protein. This repertoire shows a few hundred thousand distinct CDR3 sequences, around 8% found once; its top ten account for roughly 3%. This sample also belongs to another study, concerning yellow fever vaccine responses in identical twins.

The sample consisted of CD8+ T cells sorted from blood. These receptors came from a woman under 30 in good health.

The V and J genes are TRBV27 and TRBJ2-3, with 8 bases that match TRBD1. V lost 5 bases, J lost 2 bases, and 6 bases stayed unmatched. The CDR3 covers 15 residues. Germline V lookup: CDR1 MNHEY, CDR2 SMNVEV (reference sequence). DNA for the CDR3: TGTGCCAGCAGTCCCGGACAGGGTTACACAGATACGCAGTATTTT. It is translated as CASSPGQGYTDTQYF.

The chain couples TRBV2 to TRBJ2-1; unclear D gene. Germline CDR1 reads SNHLY; CDR2 reads FYNNEI. Trimming took 7 bases from V and 6 from J, leaving 10 bases between them. The CDR3 loop spans 12 amino acids. The CDR3 nucleotides are TGTGCCAGCAATCCGGCCAGCAATGAGCAGTTCTTC. It specifies CASNPASNEQFF.

V gene TRBV30 combines with J gene TRBJ1-2, with D tentatively TRBD1 (5 bases). Per germline, CDR1 GTSNPN and CDR2 SVGIG (reference sequence). The CDR3 runs 16 residues. Trimming shortened V by 2 bases and J by 6 bases, and 22 bases separated the two germline ends. CDR3 bases: TGTGCCTGGAGTATGGCCAGGGTCAGGGTCTCGGATGGCTACACCTTC. This translates into CAWSMARVRVSDGYTF.

The rearrangement uses TRBV9 and TRBJ2-7, with 12 bases matching TRBD2. Germline CDR1 and CDR2: SGDLS and YYNGEE. The J segment lost 5 bases and the V segment lost 4 bases, leaving 4 bases of the junction unmatched. This CDR3 is built from 14 residues. The CDR3 loop reads CASSTSGGKHEQYF. The CDR3 nucleotides read TGTGCCAGCAGCACTAGCGGGGGGAAGCACGAGCAGTACTTC.

This clonotype has ten or more counts. This sequence joins TRBV15 and TRBJ2-1; 8 nucleotides line up with TRBD1. The CDR3 spans 14 residues. With 1 base clipped from V and 7 bases from J, the junction kept 3 bases outside the gene matches. Germline V gene sequence: CDR1 LNHNV, CDR2 YYDKDF (reference sequence). The CDR3 spells CATSRGQGNNEQFF. In DNA form, the CDR3 reads TGTGCCACCAGCAGAGGACAGGGGAATAATGAGCAGTTCTTC.

The chain is built from TRBV7-6 and TRBJ2-7, with a possible D match to TRBD1 (6 bases). Germline CDR1 SGHVS, CDR2 FNYEAQ. The CDR3 contains 13 residues. The V end was cut by 0 bases, the J end by 5 bases, with 8 bases between. As DNA, the CDR3 is TGTGCCAGCAGCTTAGCGGGGGCCAACGAGCAGTACTTC. Translation gives CASSLAGANEQYF.

This clonotype showed up just a few times. The chain is built from TRBV14 and TRBJ1-2; TRBD1 is a possible D gene (5 bases). The CDR3 runs 16 residues. Deletions cut 2 bases from V and 3 bases from J, with 16 bases between. Germline CDR1 is SGHDN and CDR2 is FVKESK. CDR3 in DNA: TGTGCCAGCAGCCAATACAGAACAGGCTCCGACTATGGCTACACCTTC. Encoded protein: CASSQYRTGSDYGYTF.

V usage is TRBV25-1 and J usage is TRBJ1-1; TRBD1 matches 8 bases. The CDR3 sequence is 14 residues long. V was clipped by 3 bases and J by 2 bases; unmatched bases: 2. From germline, CDR1 is MGHDK and CDR2 SYGVNS. The CDR3 is CASSDRGRNTEAFF. DNA for the CDR3: TGTGCCAGCAGTGACAGGGGGCGTAACACTGAAGCTTTCTTT. The full variable domain, rest sourced from reference TRBV25-1 and TRBJ1-1, is EADIYQTPRYLVIGTGKKITLECSQTMGHDKMYWYQQDPGMELHLIHYSYGVNSTEKGDLSSESTVSRIRTEHFPLTLESARPSHTSQYLCASSDRGRNTEAFFGQGTRLTVV.

This clonotype has ten or more counts. J is TRBJ2-4 and V is TRBV5-1, with D possibly being TRBD1 or TRBD2 (6 bases each). In germline, CDR1 is SGHRS, CDR2 YFSETQ. V lost 2 bases and J lost 6, with 15 bases in between. The CDR3 is 15 amino acids. CDR3: CASSLFSGGGNIQYF. As DNA, the CDR3 is TGCGCCAGCAGCTTATTTAGCGGAGGGGGAAACATTCAGTACTTC.

This sequence joins TRBV27 and TRBJ2-7; possibly TRBD1 or TRBD2 for D (5 bases each). With 4 bases removed from V and 0 bases from J, the gap between germline ends came to 16 bases. The CDR3 totals 16 residues. Germline V gene sequence: CDR1 MNHEY, CDR2 SMNVEV (reference sequence). The CDR3 DNA is TGTGCCAGCAGTTACAACCGGGGTGGGGGCTCCTACGAGCAGTACTTC. It is translated as CASSYNRGGGSYEQYF.

This clonotype was picked up a small number of times. The rearrangement links TRBV12-3 or TRBV12-4 to TRBJ2-7; D is undetermined. The CDR3 runs to 13 residues. Deletions cut 1 base from V and 5 bases from J, with 9 bases between. The CDR3 sequence: CASSLVPDDEQYF. CDR3 bases: TGTGCCAGCAGTTTAGTTCCGGATGACGAGCAGTACTTC.

This clonotype was observed a handful of times. This rearrangement joins TRBV28 to TRBJ1-4, with unresolved D. Looked up from germline, CDR1 is MDHEN and CDR2 is SYDVKM. This CDR3 spans 19 amino acids. The germline V and J ends were trimmed by 1 base and 8 bases, with 26 bases remaining between them. CDR3 in amino acids: CASSLSPAIEMGWSEKLFF. The CDR3 DNA is TGTGCCAGCAGTTTATCCCCCGCGATTGAAATGGGGTGGTCGGAAAAACTGTTTTTT.

CDR3 in amino acids: CASTSPGGDTGELFF. In nucleotides, the CDR3 is TGTGCCAGCACCTCTCCCGGGGGGGACACCGGGGAGCTGTTTTTT. The chain combines TRBV7-6 with TRBJ2-2, with TRBD2 matching 8 bases. The germline V gene encodes CDR1 SGHVS and CDR2 FNYEAQ. V was clipped by 7 bases and J by 3 bases; unmatched bases: 7. The CDR3 covers 15 residues.

The gene calls are TRBV7-9 and TRBJ2-7; 8 nucleotides agree with TRBD2. The ends lost 3 bases at V and 3 bases at J; junction bases unmatched: 7. The CDR3 length is 15 residues. Germline V CDR1 and CDR2: SEHNR, FQNEAQ (reference sequence). DNA of the CDR3: TGTGCCAGCAGCTTGACACGAAGCGGGAGCTACGAGCAGTACTTC. It encodes CASSLTRSGSYEQYF.

This clonotype was seen more than once but under ten times. The V gene is TRBV4-1, the J gene TRBJ1-1; no clear D gene. Germline V gene data show CDR1 as MGHRA and CDR2 as YSYEKL. Trimming shortened V by 1 base and J by 0 bases, and 9 bases separated the two germline ends. This CDR3 has 15 residues. CDR3 sequence reads: CASSQVKDLNTEAFF. In nucleotides, the CDR3 is TGCGCCAGCAGCCAAGTTAAGGACCTGAACACTGAAGCTTTCTTT.